This TCR beta chain appears in the sequencing data of a study of blood T cell repertoires in COVID-19. Study details: The United States, Italy and Spain were the sources of the acute and convalescent COVID-19 samples. Sources were T cells, B-cell-depleted T cells, or PBMCs; the material itself was cDNA or gDNA.

The CDR3 length is 13 residues. Deletions cut 5 bases from V and 3 bases from J, with 11 bases between. As originally analysed: Estimation of nucleated cell counts relied on the amplification of reference gene primers. TCRdb's table, derived via immunoSEQ multiplex PCR, lists solely in-frame clones and lacks some. The DNA was the basis for D and trimming; V, J and clone size are from that table. The data contain roughly 40,000 clones, almost 90% of them singletons. Sequencing was done on a sample of peripheral blood. The receptor was derived from a man in his forties or fifties with active COVID-19. The chain has TRBV12-3 or TRBV12-4 and TRBJ2-7; tentative D call: TRBD1 (6 bases). The CDR3 coding sequence is TGTGCCAGCAGTCGACGGGACAACTACGAGCAGTACTTC. Translation: CASSRRDNYEQYF.